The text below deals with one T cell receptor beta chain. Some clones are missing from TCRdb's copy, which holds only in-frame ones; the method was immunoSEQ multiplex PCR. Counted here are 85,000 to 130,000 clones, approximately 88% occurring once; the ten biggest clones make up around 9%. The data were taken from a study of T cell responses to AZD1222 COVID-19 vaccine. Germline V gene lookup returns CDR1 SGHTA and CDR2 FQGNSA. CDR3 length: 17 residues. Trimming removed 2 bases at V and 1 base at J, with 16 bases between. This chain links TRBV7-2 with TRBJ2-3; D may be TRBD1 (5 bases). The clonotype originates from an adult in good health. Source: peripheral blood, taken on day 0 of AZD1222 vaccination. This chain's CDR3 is CASSLTNWGGRTDTQYF. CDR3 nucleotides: TGTGCCAGCAGCTTAACTAATTGGGGCGGCCGCACAGATACGCAGTATTTT. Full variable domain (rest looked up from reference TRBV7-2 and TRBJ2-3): GAGVSQSPSNKVTEKGKDVELRCDPISGHTALYWYRQSLGQGLEFLIYFQGNSAPDKSGLPSDRFSAERTGGSVSTLTIQRTQQEDSAVYLCASSLTNWGGRTDTQYFGPGTRLTVL.